This record covers a single TCR beta chain. The target antigen is unknown. This may come from a read error, since a much larger clone is one base off. This sample was included in a study of vaccination and CD4 T cells after COVID-19. The sample's treatment: approximately nine-day PBMC culture with coronavirus spike peptide pools or control peptides (ViraFEST assay). This CDR3 is 15 amino acids long. Per the germline V gene, CDR1 is MDHEN and CDR2 is SYDVKM. The junction had 12 bases not matched to a gene; V was cut back by 7 bases and J by 6 bases. Researchers used the Oncomine TCR Beta short-read assay to sequence DNA from cultured CD4+ T cells. Via MiXCR, TCRdb re-called the PCR reads, giving one row per CDR3 protein. The sample shows over 10,000 distinct CDR3 sequences, over 50% of them seen only once.

Specimen: CD4+ T cells from blood, cultured in vitro. The clonotype was recovered from a human donor who had recovered from COVID-19. The chain carries TRBV28 and TRBJ2-1, with 7 bases that match TRBD2. CDR3 DNA: TGTGCCAGCACCCAAGCGGGAATCTATGGCAATGAGCAGTTCTTC. Translated: CASTQAGIYGNEQFF.